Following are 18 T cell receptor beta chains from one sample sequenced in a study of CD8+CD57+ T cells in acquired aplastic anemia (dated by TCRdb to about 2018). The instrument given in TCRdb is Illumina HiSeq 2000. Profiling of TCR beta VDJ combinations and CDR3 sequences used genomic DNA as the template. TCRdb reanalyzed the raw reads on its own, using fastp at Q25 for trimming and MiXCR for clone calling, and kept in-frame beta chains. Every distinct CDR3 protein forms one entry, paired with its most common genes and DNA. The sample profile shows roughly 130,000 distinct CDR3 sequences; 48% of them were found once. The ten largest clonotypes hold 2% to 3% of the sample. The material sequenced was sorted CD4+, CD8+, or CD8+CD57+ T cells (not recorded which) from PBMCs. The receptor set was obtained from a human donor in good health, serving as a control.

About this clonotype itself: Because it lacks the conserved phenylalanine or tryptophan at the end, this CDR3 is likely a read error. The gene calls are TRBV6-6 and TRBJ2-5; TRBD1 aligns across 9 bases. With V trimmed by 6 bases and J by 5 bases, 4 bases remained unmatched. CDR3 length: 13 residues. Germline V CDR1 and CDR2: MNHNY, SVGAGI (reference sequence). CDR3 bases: TGTGCCAGCAGCAGAGACAGGGGGGAGACCCAGTACCTC. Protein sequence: CASSRDRGETQYL.

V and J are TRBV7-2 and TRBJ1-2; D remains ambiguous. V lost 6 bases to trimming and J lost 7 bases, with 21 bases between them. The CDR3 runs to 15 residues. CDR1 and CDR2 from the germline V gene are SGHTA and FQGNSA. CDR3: CASRLKDGLFVGYTF. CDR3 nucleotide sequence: TGTGCCAGCAGGCTAAAGGACGGTCTTTTCGTTGGCTACACCTTC.

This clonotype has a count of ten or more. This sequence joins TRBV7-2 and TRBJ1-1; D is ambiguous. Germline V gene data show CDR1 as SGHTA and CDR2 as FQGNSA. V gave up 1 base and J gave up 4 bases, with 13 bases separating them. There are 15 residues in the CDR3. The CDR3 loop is CASSLGAWGGTEAFF. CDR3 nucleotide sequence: TGTGCCAGCAGCTTAGGTGCATGGGGTGGCACTGAAGCTTTCTTT.

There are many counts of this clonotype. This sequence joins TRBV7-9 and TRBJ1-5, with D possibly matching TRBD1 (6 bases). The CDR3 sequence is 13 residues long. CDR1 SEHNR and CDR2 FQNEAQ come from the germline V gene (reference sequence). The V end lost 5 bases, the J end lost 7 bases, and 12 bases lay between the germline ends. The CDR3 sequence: CASSLRGDQPQHF. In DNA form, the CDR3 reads TGTGCCAGCAGCCTCAGGGGAGACCAGCCCCAGCATTTT.

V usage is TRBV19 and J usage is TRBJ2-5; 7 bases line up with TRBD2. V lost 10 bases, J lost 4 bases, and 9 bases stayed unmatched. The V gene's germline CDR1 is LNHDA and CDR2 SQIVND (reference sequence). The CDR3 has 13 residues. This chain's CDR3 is CATRTSNAETQYF. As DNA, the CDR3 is TGTGCCACCCGGACTAGTAATGCAGAGACCCAGTACTTC.

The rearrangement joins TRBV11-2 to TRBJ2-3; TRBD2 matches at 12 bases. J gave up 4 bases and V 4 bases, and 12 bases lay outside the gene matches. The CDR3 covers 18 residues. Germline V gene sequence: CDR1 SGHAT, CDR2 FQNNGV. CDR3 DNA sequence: TGTGCCAGCAGCTCCTGGACTAGCGGGGAGACGAGGGCAGATACGCAGTATTTT. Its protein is CASSSWTSGETRADTQYF.

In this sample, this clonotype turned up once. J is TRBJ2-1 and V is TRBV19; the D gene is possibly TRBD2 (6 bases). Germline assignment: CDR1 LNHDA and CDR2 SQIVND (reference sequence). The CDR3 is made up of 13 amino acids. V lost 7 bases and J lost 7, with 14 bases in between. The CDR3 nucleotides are TGTGCCAGTACCAACCGTCGGGGGAATGAGCAGTTCTTC. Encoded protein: CASTNRRGNEQFF.

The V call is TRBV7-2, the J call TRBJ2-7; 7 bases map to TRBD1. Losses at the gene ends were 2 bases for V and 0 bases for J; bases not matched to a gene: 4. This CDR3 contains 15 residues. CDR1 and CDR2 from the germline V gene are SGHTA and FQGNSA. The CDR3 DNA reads TGTGCCAGCAGCTTAAGGGGACAGAGCTCCTACGAGCAGTACTTC. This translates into CASSLRGQSSYEQYF.

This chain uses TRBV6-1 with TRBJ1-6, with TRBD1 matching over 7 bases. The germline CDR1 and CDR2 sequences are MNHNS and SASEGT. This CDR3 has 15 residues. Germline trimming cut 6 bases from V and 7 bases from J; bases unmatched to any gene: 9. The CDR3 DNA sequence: TGTGCCAGCAGGGCCGGACAGGCCATAAATTCACCCCTCCACTTT. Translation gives CASRAGQAINSPLHF.

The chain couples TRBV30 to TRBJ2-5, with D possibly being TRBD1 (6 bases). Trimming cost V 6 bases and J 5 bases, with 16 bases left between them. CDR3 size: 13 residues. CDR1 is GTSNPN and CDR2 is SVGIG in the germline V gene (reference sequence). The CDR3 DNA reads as TGTGCCTGTGAAAGGGACATGGGTGAGACCCAGTACTTC. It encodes CACERDMGETQYF.

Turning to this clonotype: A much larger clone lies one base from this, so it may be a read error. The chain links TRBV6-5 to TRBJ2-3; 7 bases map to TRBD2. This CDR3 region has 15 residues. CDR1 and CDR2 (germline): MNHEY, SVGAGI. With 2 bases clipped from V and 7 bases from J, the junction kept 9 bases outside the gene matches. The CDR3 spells CASSYQASGFHTQYF. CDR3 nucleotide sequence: TGTGCCAGCAGTTACCAGGCTAGCGGTTTTCATACGCAGTATTTT.

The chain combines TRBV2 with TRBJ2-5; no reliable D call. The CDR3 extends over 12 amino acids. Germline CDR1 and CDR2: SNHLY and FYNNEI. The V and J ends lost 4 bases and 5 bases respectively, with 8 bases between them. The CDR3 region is CASSVGGETQYF. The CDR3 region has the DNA TGTGCCAGCAGTGTCGGTGGGGAGACCCAGTACTTC.

The CDR3 DNA reads TGTGCCAGTAGTATGGGGGACAGGGGGAGCTATGGCTACACCTTC. It encodes CASSMGDRGSYGYTF. The chain has TRBV19 and TRBJ1-2; TRBD1 aligns across 11 bases. The germline V gene encodes CDR1 LNHDA and CDR2 SQIVND (reference sequence). The CDR3 has 15 residues. The V gene end was trimmed by 3 bases and the J gene end by 4 bases; junction bases not matched to a gene: 4.

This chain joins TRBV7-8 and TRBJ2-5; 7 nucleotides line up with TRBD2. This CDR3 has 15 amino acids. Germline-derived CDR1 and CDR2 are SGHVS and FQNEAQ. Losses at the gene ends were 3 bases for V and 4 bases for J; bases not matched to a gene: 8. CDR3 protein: CASSLPSGGRETQYF. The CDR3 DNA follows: TGTGCCAGCAGCTTGCCAAGCGGCGGGAGAGAGACCCAGTACTTC. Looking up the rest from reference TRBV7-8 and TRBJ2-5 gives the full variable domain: GAGVSQSPRYKVAKRGQDVALRCDPISGHVSLFWYQQALGQGPEFLTYFQNEAQLDKSGLPSDRFFAERPEGSVSTLKIQRTQQEDSAVYLCASSLPSGGRETQYFGPGTRLLVL.

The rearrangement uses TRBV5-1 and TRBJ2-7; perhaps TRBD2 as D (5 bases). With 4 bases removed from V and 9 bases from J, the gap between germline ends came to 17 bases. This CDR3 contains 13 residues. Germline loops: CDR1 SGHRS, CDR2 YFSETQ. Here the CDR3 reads CASSLEGPLPQYF. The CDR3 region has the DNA TGCGCCAGCAGCCTCGAGGGCCCCTTGCCGCAGTACTTC.

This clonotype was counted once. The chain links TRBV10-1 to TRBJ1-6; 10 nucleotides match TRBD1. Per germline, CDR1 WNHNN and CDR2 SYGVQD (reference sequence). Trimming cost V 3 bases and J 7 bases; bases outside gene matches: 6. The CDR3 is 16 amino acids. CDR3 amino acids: CASSDRQGARNSPLHF. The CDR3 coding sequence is TGCGCCAGCAGTGATAGACAGGGGGCGAGGAATTCACCCCTCCACTTT.

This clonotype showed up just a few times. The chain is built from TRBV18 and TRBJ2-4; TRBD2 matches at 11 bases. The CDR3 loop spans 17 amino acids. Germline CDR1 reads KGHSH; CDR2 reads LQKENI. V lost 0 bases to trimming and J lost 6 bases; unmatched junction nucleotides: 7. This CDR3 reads CASSPPSTLAGANIQYF. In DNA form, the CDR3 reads TGTGCCAGCTCACCACCGTCCACACTAGCGGGGGCAAACATTCAGTACTTC.

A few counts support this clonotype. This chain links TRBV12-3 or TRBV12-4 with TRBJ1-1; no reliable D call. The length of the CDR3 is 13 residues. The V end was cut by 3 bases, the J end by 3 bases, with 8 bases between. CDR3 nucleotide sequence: TGTGCCAGCAGTTTTAACGGTTACACTGAAGCTTTCTTT. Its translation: CASSFNGYTEAFF.